This T cell receptor beta chain originates from a study of blood T cells in healthy people across ages. General study points: CMV status of donors was not determined, possibly confounding expanded clonotype changes. Versus aged donors, long-lived donors had higher diversity and more naive CD4+ cells.

The CDR3 spans 15 residues. V was pared by 6 bases and J by 5 bases, with 17 bases between. Germline V CDR1 and CDR2: MNHEY, SMNVEV (reference sequence). A J-beta primer mix and a sample-barcoded 5' primer were used in a second PCR of roughly 6 to 11 cycles. A single record per CDR3 protein comes from TCRdb applying MiXCR to the 5' RACE reads. In the table there are roughly 500,000 distinct CDR3 sequences, roughly a quarter of which are singletons. A remark on this clonotype: Its antigen is unknown.

Whenever a sample was processed, at least 7 million PBMCs were isolated. Source material: blood. The chain employs TRBV27 and TRBJ2-1; the D gene is possibly TRBD1 (6 bases). The receptor's source is a woman between 70 and 85 years old in good health. The CDR3, as DNA: TGTGCCAGCAGACTAAGGGACAAGCCGCACAATGAGCAGTTCTTC. This encodes CASRLRDKPHNEQFF.